This section outlines one T cell receptor beta chain sequence together with its context. The antigen is not known. TCRdb re-called the 5' RACE reads and gives one entry per CDR3 protein, without DNA. With around 150,000 distinct CDR3 sequences in the sample, the ten largest clones hold 2.4%. The CDR3 is 15 residues long. Germline-derived CDR1 and CDR2 are MNHEY and SMNVEV (reference sequence). The source of the sample is a study of monozygotic twins with inflammatory bowel disease. Overall study results and limits: Relative to healthy twins, IBD patients had fewer clonotypes in common with others, a gap that was especially apparent with disease activity. Twins classed as concordant or discordant showed no difference in repertoire similarity, possibly from limited power. Differences in immunosuppressive treatment may have been a source of added variability in patient repertoires. Ultimately, a single strong signal or clonotype associated with IBD was not supported.

The V call is TRBV27, the J call TRBJ2-7; as DNA is missing, the TRBD1 call by TCRdb cannot be tested. The sequencing sample was made of blood. This TCR came from a human donor with ulcerative colitis or Crohn's disease, or a healthy co-twin of an affected twin (not recorded which). The CDR3 here is CASSLSPGRSYEQYF.